These 31 T cell receptor beta chains came from one sample sequenced in a study of beta chain features in type 1 diabetes. These TCRs' antigens remain unknown. Notes on the study in general: Type 1 diabetes patients showed a moderate but significant shortening of TCRB CDR3s in all four CD4+ subsets.

The sequenced template was cDNA made from the entire isolated RNA. The method was immunoSEQ multiplex PCR; TCRdb's version includes in-frame clones alone and lacks a portion of them. This repertoire shows tens of thousands of clones, roughly two fifths found once; its top ten account for 1.4%. Sample: Tregs from blood. The receptors derive from a young man with type 1 diabetes.

The rearrangement links TRBV6-1 to TRBJ1-2; D is possibly TRBD1 (6 bases). The CDR3 consists of 13 residues. V was clipped by 8 bases and J by 4 bases, with 14 bases between them. Germline CDR1 reads MNHNS; CDR2 reads SASEGT. CDR3 residues: CASYGTQSYGYTF. In DNA, the CDR3 is TGTGCCAGCTACGGGACACAAAGCTATGGCTACACCTTC.

This rearrangement joins TRBV9 to TRBJ2-6; 12 nucleotides match TRBD1. The CDR3 length is 19 residues. Germline CDR1 is SGDLS and CDR2 is YYNGEE. V was clipped by 4 bases and J by 3 bases; unmatched bases: 11. The CDR3 region has the DNA TGTGCCAGCAGCAGAATCCCGGGACAGGGGGCTAGTGGGGCCAACGTCCTGACTTTC. This encodes CASSRIPGQGASGANVLTF.

V usage is TRBV27 and J usage is TRBJ1-1; TRBD1 aligns across 12 bases. The CDR3 runs to 16 residues. The V gene end was trimmed by 4 bases and the J gene end by 4 bases; junction bases not matched to a gene: 7. The germline V gene encodes CDR1 MNHEY and CDR2 SMNVEV (reference sequence). CDR3 amino acids: CASSSGTGGWVTEAFF. DNA for the CDR3: TGTGCCAGCAGTTCCGGGACAGGGGGCTGGGTCACTGAAGCTTTCTTT.

V and J are TRBV12-5 and TRBJ1-3; D not resolved. In germline, CDR1 is LGHNT, CDR2 FRNRAP. The CDR3 consists of 12 residues. The V and J ends lost 6 bases and 0 bases respectively, with 3 bases between them. The CDR3 region is CASGSSGNTIYF. Written as DNA, the CDR3 is TGTGCTAGTGGCAGCTCTGGAAACACCATATATTTT.

In its sample, this clone was seen a few times. This sequence joins TRBV7-9 and TRBJ2-1; no reliable D call. V was cut by 5 bases and J by 0 bases, with 14 bases left in between. There are 16 residues in the CDR3. Germline V gene data show CDR1 as SEHNR and CDR2 as FQNEAQ (reference sequence). The CDR3 protein is CASSSWRQSSYNEQFF. The DNA of the CDR3 is TGTGCCAGCAGCAGCTGGCGGCAGAGCTCCTACAATGAGCAGTTCTTC.

This clone was picked up a small number of times. Other DNA sequences in the same sample also yield this CDR3. This rearrangement joins TRBV5-1 to TRBJ2-5; a possible D gene is TRBD1 (5 bases). Near its end, the DNA agrees better with TRBJ2-7, so the J call may be wrong. Germline V gene data show CDR1 as SGHRS and CDR2 as YFSETQ. There are 14 residues in the CDR3. The CDR3 reads CASSLQALSYEQYF. In nucleotides, the CDR3 is TGCGCCAGCAGCTTACAGGCCCTCTCCTACGAGCAGTACTTC.

This clone turned up a few times. The J gene is TRBJ2-3, the V gene TRBV9, with 8 nucleotides matching TRBD2. Germline V gives CDR1 SGDLS, CDR2 YYNGEE. The J segment lost 4 bases and the V segment lost 0 bases, leaving 10 bases of the junction unmatched. The CDR3 loop spans 17 amino acids. The chain's CDR3 is CASSVVPAGEDADTQYF. CDR3 coding DNA: TGTGCCAGCAGCGTAGTCCCAGCGGGAGAGGATGCAGATACGCAGTATTTT.

The chain carries TRBV11-2 and TRBJ1-3; 8 bases fit TRBD1. This CDR3 spans 16 amino acids. Per the germline V gene, CDR1 is SGHAT and CDR2 is FQNNGV. V lost 2 bases, J lost 1 base, and 4 bases stayed unmatched. The DNA of the CDR3 is TGTGCCAGCAGCTTACGGAGACAGGGGTCTGGAAACACCATATATTTT. Its protein product is CASSLRRQGSGNTIYF. Using reference TRBV11-2 and TRBJ1-3 for the parts outside the CDR3, the full variable domain is EAGVAQSPRYKIIEKRQSVAFWCNPISGHATLYWYQQILGQGPKLLIQFQNNGVVDDSQLPKDRFSAERLKGVDSTLKIQPAKLEDSAVYLCASSLRRQGSGNTIYFGEGSWLTVV.

The chain carries TRBV7-9 and TRBJ2-7, with a possible D match to TRBD1 (5 bases). The V end lost 3 bases, the J end lost 4 bases, and 25 bases lay between the germline ends. Germline V CDR1 and CDR2: SEHNR, FQNEAQ (reference sequence). The length of the CDR3 is 18 residues. CDR3 protein: CASSFNLFVNMGQYEQYF. CDR3 bases: TGTGCCAGCAGCTTTAATCTCTTTGTCAACATGGGGCAGTACGAGCAGTACTTC.

This clone was seen a few times. The chain carries TRBV18 and TRBJ2-7, with D unclear. Between the trimmed V and J ends, which lost 2 bases and 6 bases, there was a span of 14 bases. The CDR3 has 14 residues. CDR1 and CDR2 (germline): KGHSH, LQKENI. The CDR3 sequence is CASSPGSLSLEQYF. The CDR3 DNA is TGTGCCAGCTCACCAGGTTCGTTGAGCCTCGAGCAGTACTTC.

The chain is built from TRBV19 and TRBJ1-3; D is uncertain. CDR1 LNHDA and CDR2 SQIVND come from the germline V gene (reference sequence). V lost 6 bases and J lost 2, with 11 bases in between. CDR3 length: 14 residues. CDR3 in amino acids: CASSRNIAGNTIYF. In DNA form, the CDR3 reads TGTGCCAGTAGCAGAAATATTGCTGGAAACACCATATATTTT.

V gene TRBV9 combines with J gene TRBJ2-5; 8 positions agree with TRBD2. The trim removed 0 bases at V and 5 bases at J, leaving 12 bases unmatched. This CDR3 comprises 17 residues. Germline V lookup: CDR1 SGDLS, CDR2 YYNGEE. In DNA, the CDR3 is TGTGCCAGCAGCGTAGGGGGGCTCGCGGGACTAGGGGAGACCCAGTACTTC. The encoded protein is CASSVGGLAGLGETQYF.

This clone showed up just a few times. The genes are TRBV18 and TRBJ2-1, with TRBD2 matching over 11 bases. The ends lost 3 bases at V and 2 bases at J; junction bases unmatched: 9. The germline V gene has CDR1 KGHSH and CDR2 LQKENI. The CDR3 extends over 18 amino acids. Here the CDR3 DNA reads TGTGCCAGCTCACCCTCGGGATTAGCGGGAGGGCCCTACAATGAGCAGTTCTTC. Residues: CASSPSGLAGGPYNEQFF.

About this clone itself: Other DNA sequences in the same sample also yield this CDR3. The genes are TRBV2 and TRBJ2-1; 8 nucleotides agree with TRBD2. The V and J ends lost 1 base and 4 bases, in that order; junction bases with no gene match: 3. CDR1 and CDR2 (germline): SNHLY, FYNNEI. This CDR3 comprises 15 residues. This CDR3 reads CASSEGLAGYNEQFF. CDR3 nucleotides: TGTGCCAGCAGTGAAGGATTAGCGGGGTACAATGAGCAGTTCTTC.

The rearrangement links TRBV28 to TRBJ1-1; D possibly corresponds to TRBD1 (5 bases). The germline V and J ends were trimmed by 3 bases and 10 bases, with 18 bases remaining between them. The CDR3 spans 14 residues. From germline, CDR1 is MDHEN and CDR2 SYDVKM. The CDR3 spells CASSFRSGTPRAFF. As DNA, the CDR3 is TGTGCCAGCAGTTTTAGGTCGGGGACTCCCAGAGCTTTCTTT.

The V and J genes are TRBV28 and TRBJ1-2; D ambiguous. The CDR3 contains 15 residues. The V gene lost 2 bases and the J gene lost 8 bases, with 18 bases spanning the gap. Germline V gene lookup returns CDR1 MDHEN and CDR2 SYDVKM. Here the CDR3 reads CASSLTGQVLFGYTF. The CDR3 nucleotides read TGTGCCAGCAGTTTAACCGGTCAGGTTTTGTTCGGCTACACCTTC.

This chain connects TRBV5-5 to TRBJ1-1; D not certain. Germline assignment: CDR1 SGHKS and CDR2 YYEKEE (reference sequence). The germline V and J ends were trimmed by 6 bases and 0 bases, with 6 bases remaining between them. The CDR3 loop spans 12 amino acids. Written as DNA, the CDR3 is TGTGCCAGCAAGGGAGTGAACACTGAAGCTTTCTTT. It translates to CASKGVNTEAFF.

This clone appeared a few times. The gene calls are TRBV7-9 and TRBJ2-2; TRBD1 aligns across 7 bases. The germline CDR1 and CDR2 sequences are SEHNR and FQNEAQ (reference sequence). CDR3 size: 16 residues. Trimming cost V 0 bases and J 2 bases; bases outside gene matches: 3. CDR3 residues: CASSLAGQINTGELFF. CDR3 bases: TGTGCCAGCAGCTTAGCGGGACAGATAAACACCGGGGAGCTGTTTTTT.

The genes are TRBV7-2 and TRBJ2-7; TRBD2 aligns across 13 bases. Per germline, CDR1 SGHTA and CDR2 FQGNSA. This CDR3 has 16 amino acids. The V and J ends lost 4 bases and 5 bases, in that order; junction bases with no gene match: 8. In nucleotides, the CDR3 is TGTGCCAGCAGCTCCCCCGGACTAGCGGGAGACCACGAGCAGTACTTC. Its translation is CASSSPGLAGDHEQYF.

CDR3 amino acids: CASSRGQGEEQYF. For the CDR3, the DNA is TGTGCCAGCAGCCGGGGACAGGGCGAGGAGCAGTACTTC. The rearrangement uses TRBV7-2 and TRBJ2-7; 9 bases are a match to TRBD1. Germline CDR1 SGHTA, CDR2 FQGNSA. The CDR3 runs 13 residues. The trim removed 5 bases at V and 7 bases at J, leaving 6 bases unmatched. The complete variable domain, with remaining parts taken from reference TRBV7-2 and TRBJ2-7, reads GAGVSQSPSNKVTEKGKDVELRCDPISGHTALYWYRQSLGQGLEFLIYFQGNSAPDKSGLPSDRFSAERTGGSVSTLTIQRTQQEDSAVYLCASSRGQGEEQYFGPGTRLTVT.

This chain uses TRBV7-9 with TRBJ2-7; 13 positions match TRBD2. The J segment lost 1 base and the V segment lost 5 bases, leaving 2 bases of the junction unmatched. The CDR3 runs to 15 residues. Per germline, CDR1 SEHNR and CDR2 FQNEAQ (reference sequence). CDR3 nucleotide sequence: TGTGCCAGCAGCCCACTAGCGGGAGGGTCCTACGAGCAGTACTTC. This codes for CASSPLAGGSYEQYF. Combining the CDR3 with reference TRBV7-9 and TRBJ2-7 gives the whole variable domain DTGVSQNPRHKITKRGQNVTFRCDPISEHNRLYWYRQTLGQGPEFLTYFQNEAQLEKSRLLSDRFSAERPKGSFSTLEIQRTEQGDSAMYLCASSPLAGGSYEQYFGPGTRLTVT.

The CDR3 coding sequence is TGTGCCAGCCATCGGACAGGGGGTGGCTACACCTTC. It is translated as CASHRTGGGYTF. The chain is built from TRBV27 and TRBJ1-2, with TRBD1 matching 10 bases. Per germline, CDR1 MNHEY and CDR2 SMNVEV (reference sequence). This CDR3 contains 12 residues. With V trimmed by 8 bases and J by 7 bases, 4 bases remained unmatched.

This clone turned up a few times. The V gene is TRBV4-3, the J gene TRBJ2-1; D gene ambiguous. Germline V gene data show CDR1 as LGHNA and CDR2 as YSLEER. The CDR3 loop spans 13 amino acids. Trimming pared 0 bases from V and 6 bases from J, leaving 6 bases between. CDR3 loop: CASSQEAGNEQFF. The CDR3 nucleotides read TGCGCCAGCAGCCAAGAGGCAGGCAATGAGCAGTTCTTC.

The chain links TRBV5-4 to TRBJ1-1; 8 bases fit TRBD1. The germline V gene has CDR1 SGHNT and CDR2 YYREEE (reference sequence). This CDR3 comprises 13 residues. Unmatched junction bases numbered 4, after V lost 2 bases and J lost 7 bases. Written as DNA, the CDR3 is TGTGCCAGCAGCTTAGGGACAGGCGTTGAAGCTTTCTTT. Translation gives CASSLGTGVEAFF.

This clone turned up a few times. This sequence joins TRBV2 and TRBJ1-5, with a possible D match to TRBD1 (5 bases). Trimming took off 8 bases at V and 7 bases at J, with 12 bases between the two ends. The CDR3 runs to 12 residues. Germline values: CDR1 SNHLY, CDR2 FYNNEI. CDR3 sequence reads: CASQLTEQPQHF. The CDR3 DNA reads as TGTGCCAGCCAACTGACAGAACAGCCCCAGCATTTT.

The chain couples TRBV7-6 to TRBJ2-5, with 11 nucleotides matching TRBD2. The V gene end was trimmed by 5 bases and the J gene end by 5 bases; junction bases not matched to a gene: 13. This CDR3 is 17 amino acids long. Germline V gives CDR1 SGHVS, CDR2 FNYEAQ. CDR3 sequence reads: CASSPGSLAGGGETQYF. As DNA, the CDR3 is TGTGCCAGCAGCCCAGGGAGTCTAGCGGGAGGAGGGGAGACCCAGTACTTC. Full variable domain (rest looked up from reference TRBV7-6 and TRBJ2-5): GAGVSQSPRYKVTKRGQDVALRCDPISGHVSLYWYRQALGQGPEFLTYFNYEAQQDKSGLPNDRFSAERPEGSISTLTIQRTEQRDSAMYRCASSPGSLAGGGETQYFGPGTRLLVL.

This clone has only a few counts. The rearrangement uses TRBV18 and TRBJ2-7; 14 bases are shared with TRBD2. J gave up 5 bases and V 3 bases, and 0 bases lay outside the gene matches. The germline V gene has CDR1 KGHSH and CDR2 LQKENI. This CDR3 has 14 residues. The CDR3 nucleotides are TGTGCCAGCTCACCGACTAGCGGGAGGGACGAGCAGTACTTC. Its translation is CASSPTSGRDEQYF.

This sequence joins TRBV10-3 and TRBJ1-1, with D possibly TRBD1 on 5 matching bases. This CDR3 has 12 amino acids. Germline lookup yields CDR1 ENHRY and CDR2 SYGVKD. V was cut by 6 bases and J by 5 bases, with 10 bases left in between. CDR3 DNA sequence: TGTGCCATCAGAGGGGTAGAGACTGAAGCTTTCTTT. Amino acid sequence: CAIRGVETEAFF.

V usage is TRBV7-2 and J usage is TRBJ1-4, with 8 bases identical to TRBD1. This CDR3 has 16 residues. The germline V gene has CDR1 SGHTA and CDR2 FQGNSA. V shed 2 bases, J shed 3 bases, and the junction held 5 bases outside the gene matches. This CDR3 reads CASSLQGARANEKLFF. CDR3 in DNA: TGTGCCAGCAGCTTACAGGGGGCCAGAGCTAATGAAAAACTGTTTTTT.

The V and J genes are TRBV6-5 and TRBJ1-2; no definite D call. The V gene's germline CDR1 is MNHEY and CDR2 SVGAGI. The CDR3 totals 14 residues. Trimming left V 6 bases short and J 2 bases short, with 13 bases between. This chain's CDR3 is CASRRAGRNYGYTF. In nucleotides, the CDR3 is TGTGCCAGCAGGCGGGCCGGACGGAACTATGGCTACACCTTC.

The V call is TRBV6-1, the J call TRBJ1-1, with 10 bases that match TRBD1. The ends lost 8 bases at V and 11 bases at J; junction bases unmatched: 8. The CDR3 length is 12 residues. Looked up from germline, CDR1 is MNHNS and CDR2 is SASEGT. The CDR3 nucleotides read TGTGCCAGCGATGACAGGGGGCTAGTGGCTTTCTTT. Amino acids: CASDDRGLVAFF.